Detailed here is one T cell receptor beta chain. The record originates from a study of blood T cell repertoires in COVID-19. The CDR3 extends over 12 amino acids. V lost 4 bases to trimming and J lost 5 bases, with 9 bases between them. Germline lookup yields CDR1 SGHRS and CDR2 YFSETQ. Original processing methods: Amplification of reference gene primers was used by the study to estimate nucleated cell counts. Some clones are missing from TCRdb's copy, which holds only in-frame ones; the method was immunoSEQ multiplex PCR. The DNA gave D and trimming, while V, J and clone size come from that table. The table shows 150,000 to 200,000 clones, with about four fifths occurring only once.

This TCR derives from a woman of 80 years or more with COVID-19, enrolled during active disease. The chain has TRBV5-1 and TRBJ2-5, with D unclear. Sequencing was done on a sample of peripheral blood. CDR3 in DNA: TGCGCCAGCAGCCAGCAGGTGGAGACCCAGTACTTC. It translates to CASSQQVETQYF.